The rows below give T cell receptor beta chains drawn from one sample of a study of T cell clones after liver transplantation. Sequenced by immunoSEQ multiplex PCR; TCRdb stores in-frame clones only, minus some. The repertoire holds roughly 100,000 clones, around 80% seen once, with about 3% in the top ten. Sequenced material: CD4+ T cells from blood, taken around 50 months after liver transplant. These receptors all stem from a human patient who received a liver transplant. A share of the T cells may be of graft donor origin. The CDR3 runs from the conserved cysteine through the conserved F or W. The D gene is left open where the match is weak. Clone size is shown for a subset of rows, as once, few, many or a class of expanded clone.

>TRBD2|.|TRBV6-1|TRBJ2-7
TGTGCCAGCAGTGTCTTACTAGCGGGAGTGGTCGAGCAGTACTTC
CASSVLLAGVVEQYF
>.|.|TRBV5-6|TRBJ2-5
TGTGCCAGCAGCTTGGTCGGGGCGACCCAAGAGACCCAGTACTTC
CASSLVGATQETQYF
>TRBD2|once|TRBV7-9|TRBJ2-5
TGTGCCAGCAGCTTAGGTTTAGCGGGAGTGGGAGAGACCCAGTACTTC
CASSLGLAGVGETQYF
>.|.|TRBV29-1|TRBJ2-5
TGCAGCGTTGTCGGCTCGGGGGGCGAGACCCAGTACTTC
CSVVGSGGETQYF
>TRBD1|.|TRBV7-7|TRBJ2-2
TGTGCCAGCAGCTTAAACAGGGGTGGTTCCGGGGAGCTGTTTTTT
CASSLNRGGSGELFF
>.|.|TRBV5-1|TRBJ2-3
TGCGCCAGCAGCTTGGAGTCAGGGGCCACAGATACGCAGTATTTT
CASSLESGATDTQYF
>TRBD2|once|TRBV28|TRBJ2-3
TGTGCCAGCAGTTTTCCGACTAGCGGGGCCCGCACAGATACGCAGTATTTT
CASSFPTSGARTDTQYF
>.|.|TRBV7-3|TRBJ2-2
TGTGCCAGCAGCTTATGGGGATTAGCCCCCGGGGAGCTGTTTTTT
CASSLWGLAPGELFF
>TRBD1|.|TRBV9|TRBJ2-2
TGTGCCAGCAGCAGGACAGGGGTGAACACCGGGGAGCTGTTTTTT
CASSRTGVNTGELFF
>.|.|TRBV2|TRBJ2-7
TGTGCCAGCAGTGGGGGTTCACTCAGGGGCTACGAGCAGTACTTC
CASSGGSLRGYEQYF
>TRBD2|.|TRBV2|TRBJ2-1
TGTGCCAGCAGTCCCCCTAGCGGGAGGGCCGTTAATGAGCAGTTCTTC
CASSPPSGRAVNEQFF
>.|once|TRBV5-1|TRBJ2-3
TGCGCCAGCAGCTTAGGGGGAGCGGATACGCAGTATTTT
CASSLGGADTQYF
>.|.|TRBV7-3|TRBJ1-2
TGTGCCAGCAGCTTCGCAGGTCAAATGGATGACTACACCTTC
CASSFAGQMDDYTF
>.|.|TRBV4-2|TRBJ1-5
TGTGCCAGCAGCCAGGAGGGAGAGAGCAATCAGCCCCAGCATTTT
CASSQEGESNQPQHF
>.|.|TRBV19|TRBJ1-1
TGTGCCAGTAGTGATCACAGGACAGAGGAAGCTTTCTTT
CASSDHRTEEAFF
>TRBD2|.|TRBV7-2|TRBJ2-7
TGTGCCAGCAGCTTTCGCGGGAGCAGCTACGAGCAGTACTTC
CASSFRGSSYEQYF
>TRBD2|.|TRBV18|TRBJ2-3
TGTGCCAGCACAAACATAGCGGGAGAGGCAGATACGCAGTATTTT
CASTNIAGEADTQYF
>.|.|TRBV15|TRBJ2-1
TGTGCCACCAGCAGAGATACGGGGGCGGGTGGCTACAATGAGCAGTTCTTC
CATSRDTGAGGYNEQFF
>.|.|TRBV5-1|TRBJ1-6
TGCGCCAGCAGCTCGGAAAGGGGTAATTCACCCCTCCACTTT
CASSSERGNSPLHF